The present entry profiles one TCR beta chain with its context. What it binds is not known. V shed 1 base and J 5 bases; nucleotides not matched to a gene: 4. The CDR3 loop spans 16 amino acids. Germline assignment: CDR1 SGHRS and CDR2 YFSETQ. The data stem from a study of Ad26.COV2.S vaccination and SARS-CoV-2 variants. General observations from the study: It is possible that the TCR breadth and depth analyses underestimated the total T cell responses.

Profiled with immunoSEQ multiplex PCR; TCRdb holds only in-frame clones, not every one. The profile covers a few hundred thousand clones, with 88% appearing a single time and less than 4% taken by the ten largest. Treatment meaning: 15 to 20 received Ad26.COV2.S at low or high dose, single or two shots; a few received placebo; per-sample allocation not given. Day 63 after the first vaccine or placebo injection was the time point for sampling. Boston provided a donor who was an adult aged 18-55 years. The chain has TRBV5-1 and TRBJ2-1; 12 positions match TRBD2. The sequence was obtained from a person between 18 and 65 years old who received the Ad26.COV2.S COVID-19 vaccine or a placebo. The source material was peripheral blood, sampled in a trial of Ad26.COV2.S vaccine versus placebo. CDR3 DNA sequence: TGCGCCAGCAGCTTGAGCCTAGCGGGGGGGAACAATGAGCAGTTCTTC. Its translation is CASSLSLAGGNNEQFF.